These T cell receptor beta chains were read from a single sample in a study of identical twins. One entry per CDR3 protein, called by TCRdb with MiXCR from the 5' RACE reads. The table records hundreds of thousands of distinct CDR3 sequences, more than 20% of them present only once. This sample was shared with a second study, whose subject was yellow fever vaccine responses in identical twins.

The sequencing input was CD4+ T cells sorted from blood. Receptors were obtained from a woman under 30 in good health. CDR3s include the opening cysteine and the closing phenylalanine or tryptophan. D genes are given only for firm matches. Some rows have no size entry. The others give once, few or many, or a class for an expanded clone.

j_call,d_call,v_call,clone_size,cdr3_nt,cdr3_aa
TRBJ1-5,NA,TRBV6-1,few,TGTGCCAGCAGGGTCGGACAGCTAGATCAGCCCCAGCATTTT,CASRVGQLDQPQHF
TRBJ2-1,TRBD2,TRBV10-3,few,TGTGCCATCAGTGAGTTTGGACTAGCGGGACTGAATGAGCAGTTCTTC,CAISEFGLAGLNEQFF
TRBJ2-5,NA,TRBV10-3,NA,TGTGCCATCACCAACAGGGTTTTGATCTCCCAAGAGACCCAGTACTTC,CAITNRVLISQETQYF
TRBJ2-3,NA,TRBV12-3/TRBV12-4,few,TGTGCCAGCAGTCCCAAGCTGGTCGGCACAGATACGCAGTATTTT,CASSPKLVGTDTQYF
TRBJ2-2,NA,TRBV14,few,TGTGCCAGCAGCTTGGTCCTTCCAACCGGGGAGCTGTTTTTT,CASSLVLPTGELFF
TRBJ2-1,TRBD1,TRBV12-3/TRBV12-4,few,TGTGCCAGCAGTTCCGGACAGGGCTACGGGAATGAGCAGTTCTTC,CASSSGQGYGNEQFF
TRBJ1-3,NA,TRBV12-3/TRBV12-4,many,TGTGCCAGCAGTACAGGGCCCTCTGGAAACACCATATATTTT,CASSTGPSGNTIYF
TRBJ2-3,NA,TRBV25-1,few,TGTGCCAGCAGTGAATTGAAGGCAGGGTTAGATACGCAGTATTTT,CASSELKAGLDTQYF
TRBJ1-6,NA,TRBV6-5,NA,TGTGCCAGCAGTTATCAAAACTTGAGGGACCCCCAGCACTTT,CASSYQNLRDPQHF
TRBJ2-5,NA,TRBV3-1,NA,TGTGCCAGCAGCCAAGTTCAGAGGACTCAGTACTTC,CASSQVQRTQYF
TRBJ2-7,NA,TRBV5-1,many,TGCGCCAGCAGCTTCGGACAGACCTCCTACGAGCAGTACTTC,CASSFGQTSYEQYF
TRBJ2-5,NA,TRBV20-1,NA,TGCAGTGCTAGCGCTGGTGGCGGGATCAGTGAGACCCAGTACTTC,CSASAGGGISETQYF
TRBJ2-2,NA,TRBV24-1,NA,TGTGCCACCAGTGATTTCTCCAGCCAGAACACCGGGGAGCTGTTTTTT,CATSDFSSQNTGELFF
TRBJ2-4,TRBD1,TRBV6-5,once,TGTGCCAGCAGTTCTCCGGGACAGGGGAACATTCAGTACTTC,CASSSPGQGNIQYF
TRBJ2-7,TRBD2,TRBV2,NA,TGTGCCAGCAGTGAAGCGCTTGGCGGGAGTGTCGCCTACGAGCAGTACTTC,CASSEALGGSVAYEQYF
TRBJ1-3,NA,TRBV12-3/TRBV12-4,few,TGTGCCAGCACCTCTTCGACAGCCGGAAACACCATATATTTT,CASTSSTAGNTIYF
TRBJ2-7,NA,TRBV27,few,TGTGCCAGCAGTTTAATCTACGGGACCTACGAGCAGTACTTC,CASSLIYGTYEQYF
TRBJ2-3,TRBD2,TRBV5-1,few,TGCGCCAGCAGCCACCTAGCGGGAGTTGGCGGCACAGATACGCAGTATTTT,CASSHLAGVGGTDTQYF
TRBJ1-1,NA,TRBV3-1,once,TGTGCCAGCAGCCAAGATCAGGTGAGCACTGAAGCTTTCTTT,CASSQDQVSTEAFF
TRBJ1-4,NA,TRBV28,many,TGTGCCAGCAGTTTCATGTCCGGGGCAGCAACTAATGAAAAACTGTTTTTT,CASSFMSGAATNEKLFF
TRBJ2-1,TRBD2,TRBV10-3,NA,TGTGCCACTACTAGCGGGGGGGCTTTCGACAATGAGCAGTTCTTC,CATTSGGAFDNEQFF
TRBJ2-1,NA,TRBV9,few,TGTGCCAGCAGCGTAGAGGACAAAGCCGGGGGCAATGAGCAGTTCTTC,CASSVEDKAGGNEQFF
TRBJ2-2,NA,TRBV12-3/TRBV12-4,few,TGTGCCAGCAGTTTAAGTCCCAACGCGGGCGGGGAGCTGTTTTTT,CASSLSPNAGGELFF
TRBJ2-5,NA,TRBV21-1,NA,TGTGCCAGCAGCAACTACAGGGATTTCGAGACCCAGTACTTC,CASSNYRDFETQYF
TRBJ2-3,NA,TRBV5-1,few,TGCGCCAGCAGCTCGGCAGGGGACTTAAGGACAGATACGCAGTATTTT,CASSSAGDLRTDTQYF
TRBJ2-3,TRBD2,TRBV29-1,NA,TGCAGCGTCCAGGGACTAGCGGAGCTAGGAGATACGCAGTATTTT,CSVQGLAELGDTQYF
TRBJ1-5,NA,TRBV27,NA,TGTGCCAGCAGTCGGGCTCAAGATAATCAGCCCCAGCATTTT,CASSRAQDNQPQHF
TRBJ2-5,NA,TRBV5-1,NA,TGCGCCAGCAGCTCTATGGGGGATTCGGAGACCCAGTACTTC,CASSSMGDSETQYF
TRBJ2-2,TRBD1,TRBV3-1,NA,TGTGCCAGCAGCCAAGATCCAGGGGGTACCGGGGAGCTGTTTTTT,CASSQDPGGTGELFF
TRBJ2-5,TRBD1,TRBV29-1,NA,TGCAGCGTTGAAGATTGGACAGGGGGCGCCGGGACCCAGTACTTC,CSVEDWTGGAGTQYF
TRBJ2-1,NA,TRBV11-2,few,TGTGCCAGCAGCTTCCGAACTAGTGGGGCATACAATGAGCAGTTCTTC,CASSFRTSGAYNEQFF